This TCR beta chain was captured in a study of T cells in Graves' hyperthyroidism and ophthalmopathy. This clonotype appeared many times. Using RNA transcripts as the source, TCR beta CDR3 regions were amplified. HTBI primers were the set used in a first-round RT-PCR of the TCR CDR3. Each CDR3 protein is one row after TCRdb ran MiXCR on the multiplex PCR reads. The sample has about 660,000 distinct CDR3 sequences; 45% are singletons. CDR3 length: 17 residues. V dropped 4 bases and J dropped 3; count of bases not matched to a gene: 9. Germline CDR1 and CDR2: SGHDN and FVKESK. Exclusions: uncontrolled infection, other autoimmune disease, pregnancy, lactation. Diagnoses rested on clinical symptoms, serum thyroxine and TRAb, thyroid ultrasound and orbital computed tomography.

Material: peripheral blood or thyroid tissue (not recorded which). The rearrangement links TRBV14 to TRBJ2-6; 7 nucleotides agree with TRBD1. The TCR originated in an adult man with Graves' disease, either hyperthyroidism or ophthalmopathy (not recorded which). The CDR3 region is CASSPWGQGVGANVLTF. CDR3 nucleotides: TGTGCCAGCAGCCCGTGGGGCCAGGGGGTTGGGGCCAACGTCCTGACTTTC.